Listed below are T cell receptor beta chains from one sample, sequenced in a study of T cells in Graves' hyperthyroidism and ophthalmopathy. TCRdb processed the multiplex PCR reads anew with MiXCR; each CDR3 protein has one entry. Altogether about 270,000 distinct CDR3 sequences are present, roughly 22% being singletons, with the ten largest covering about 60%. Sequenced input: blood. Every receptor here comes from a young man with Graves' ophthalmopathy. The CDR3 runs from the conserved cysteine through the conserved F or W. The order of the fields is clone size, V gene, D gene, J gene, CDR3 protein, CDR3 DNA. D genes are given only for firm matches. Some rows have no size entry. The others give once, few or many, or a class for an expanded clone.

abundance: NA
v_gene: TRBV5-1
d_gene: NA
j_gene: TRBJ1-1
CDR3aa: CASSGLFSAGAEAFF
CDR3nt: TGCGCCAGCAGTGGACTCTTCTCGGCGGGGGCTGAAGCTTTCTTT

abundance: NA
v_gene: TRBV6-1
d_gene: NA
j_gene: TRBJ2-1
CDR3aa: CASMRATYNEQFF
CDR3nt: TGTGCCAGCATGCGGGCCACCTACAATGAGCAGTTCTTC

abundance: many
v_gene: TRBV20-1
d_gene: NA
j_gene: TRBJ2-7
CDR3aa: CSAPAGSEQYF
CDR3nt: TGCAGTGCCCCCGCGGGGAGCGAGCAGTACTTC

abundance: NA
v_gene: TRBV5-1
d_gene: NA
j_gene: TRBJ2-7
CDR3aa: CASSDGTTDEQYF
CDR3nt: TGCGCCAGCAGCGACGGGACCACCGACGAGCAGTACTTC

abundance: NA
v_gene: TRBV7-8
d_gene: NA
j_gene: TRBJ2-2
CDR3aa: CASSLAVGELFF
CDR3nt: TGTGCCAGCAGCTTAGCGGTAGGGGAGCTGTTTTTT

abundance: many
v_gene: TRBV2
d_gene: NA
j_gene: TRBJ1-1
CDR3aa: CASKDWRDGENTEAFF
CDR3nt: TGTGCCAGCAAGGACTGGAGGGACGGGGAGAACACTGAAGCTTTCTTT

abundance: NA
v_gene: TRBV24-1
d_gene: TRBD2
j_gene: TRBJ2-1
CDR3aa: CATSAPLAGGPGEQFF
CDR3nt: TGTGCCACCAGTGCTCCACTAGCGGGAGGGCCCGGGGAGCAGTTCTTC

abundance: NA
v_gene: TRBV6-1
d_gene: TRBD2
j_gene: TRBJ2-3
CDR3aa: CASSEGLAGGPRTDTQYF
CDR3nt: TGTGCCAGCAGTGAAGGACTAGCGGGAGGGCCTCGAACAGATACGCAGTATTTT

abundance: many
v_gene: TRBV6-2/TRBV6-3
d_gene: TRBD2
j_gene: TRBJ2-3
CDR3aa: CASSYASGSTDTQYF
CDR3nt: TGTGCCAGCAGTTACGCTAGCGGGAGCACAGATACGCAGTATTTT

abundance: many
v_gene: TRBV11-3
d_gene: NA
j_gene: TRBJ2-7
CDR3aa: CASSRSRYEQYF
CDR3nt: TGTGCCAGCAGCCGATCTAGGTACGAGCAGTACTTC

abundance: NA
v_gene: TRBV10-3
d_gene: NA
j_gene: TRBJ2-4
CDR3aa: CAISEAGTLAKNIQYF
CDR3nt: TGTGCCATCAGTGAGGCAGGGACCTTAGCCAAAAACATTCAGTACTTC

abundance: many
v_gene: TRBV20-1
d_gene: NA
j_gene: TRBJ2-1
CDR3aa: CSARDEGGRSSYNEQFF
CDR3nt: TGCAGTGCTAGAGATGAAGGCGGGCGGAGCTCCTACAATGAGCAGTTCTTC

abundance: many
v_gene: TRBV12-3/TRBV12-4
d_gene: TRBD2
j_gene: TRBJ2-3
CDR3aa: CASSLGLAGVAQYF
CDR3nt: TGTGCCAGCAGTTTAGGGCTAGCGGGAGTGGCGCAGTATTTT

abundance: NA
v_gene: TRBV27
d_gene: TRBD1
j_gene: TRBJ1-1
CDR3aa: CASSLAGQTEAFF
CDR3nt: TGTGCCAGCAGTTTAGCGGGACAGACTGAAGCTTTCTTT

abundance: NA
v_gene: TRBV6-5
d_gene: NA
j_gene: TRBJ2-5
CDR3aa: CASSSLTGVRPQETQYF
CDR3nt: TGTGCCAGCAGTTCTCTAACGGGAGTGAGACCACAAGAGACCCAGTACTTC

abundance: many
v_gene: TRBV3-1
d_gene: NA
j_gene: TRBJ2-1
CDR3aa: CASSLDRTKFVNEQFF
CDR3nt: TGTGCCAGCAGCCTAGACAGGACTAAATTTGTGAATGAGCAGTTCTTC

abundance: many
v_gene: TRBV12-3/TRBV12-4
d_gene: NA
j_gene: TRBJ1-5
CDR3aa: CASRPRGGNQPQHF
CDR3nt: TGTGCCAGCAGACCCAGGGGCGGCAATCAGCCCCAGCATTTT

abundance: NA
v_gene: TRBV5-1
d_gene: TRBD1
j_gene: TRBJ1-2
CDR3aa: CASSLNRDSWGYTF
CDR3nt: TGCGCCAGCAGCTTGAACAGGGACAGTTGGGGCTACACCTTC

abundance: many
v_gene: TRBV7-8
d_gene: NA
j_gene: TRBJ2-3
CDR3aa: CASSLAASSDTQYF
CDR3nt: TGTGCCAGCAGCTTAGCAGCCAGCTCAGATACGCAGTATTTT

abundance: NA
v_gene: TRBV5-1
d_gene: NA
j_gene: TRBJ2-2
CDR3aa: CASSLADGGELFF
CDR3nt: TGCGCCAGCAGCTTGGCGGACGGCGGGGAGCTGTTTTTT

abundance: NA
v_gene: TRBV13
d_gene: TRBD2
j_gene: TRBJ2-1
CDR3aa: CASSLALAGSYNEQFF
CDR3nt: TGTGCCAGCAGCTTAGCACTAGCGGGCTCCTACAATGAGCAGTTCTTC

abundance: few
v_gene: TRBV9
d_gene: TRBD1
j_gene: TRBJ1-2
CDR3aa: CASSVGQGGYGYTF
CDR3nt: TGTGCCAGCAGCGTGGGACAGGGAGGCTATGGCTACACCTTC

abundance: many
v_gene: TRBV9
d_gene: NA
j_gene: TRBJ2-3
CDR3aa: CASSPGDTQYF
CDR3nt: TGTGCCAGCTCACCTGGAGATACGCAGTATTTT

abundance: few
v_gene: TRBV2
d_gene: NA
j_gene: TRBJ1-1
CDR3aa: CASRQGPTEAFF
CDR3nt: TGTGCCAGCAGGCAGGGGCCTACTGAAGCTTTCTTT

abundance: NA
v_gene: TRBV20-1
d_gene: NA
j_gene: TRBJ2-1
CDR3aa: CSARWGRRDSGQFF
CDR3nt: TGCAGTGCTAGATGGGGACGGCGGGACTCTGGGCAGTTCTTC

abundance: NA
v_gene: TRBV29-1
d_gene: TRBD1
j_gene: TRBJ2-7
CDR3aa: CSVSQGPWGEQYF
CDR3nt: TGCAGCGTCTCACAGGGGCCGTGGGGCGAGCAGTACTTC

abundance: few
v_gene: TRBV6-1
d_gene: NA
j_gene: TRBJ1-5
CDR3aa: CASGSPSQGNQPQHF
CDR3nt: TGTGCCAGCGGATCACCAAGCCAGGGAAATCAGCCCCAGCATTTT

abundance: few
v_gene: TRBV4-1
d_gene: NA
j_gene: TRBJ2-7
CDR3aa: CASSSLPGTTSSYEQYF
CDR3nt: TGCGCCAGCAGCTCACTCCCCGGGACCACATCCTCCTACGAGCAGTACTTC

abundance: many
v_gene: TRBV18
d_gene: NA
j_gene: TRBJ1-1
CDR3aa: CASSQENTEAFF
CDR3nt: TGTGCCAGCTCACAGGAGAACACTGAAGCTTTCTTT

abundance: NA
v_gene: TRBV20-1
d_gene: NA
j_gene: TRBJ1-4
CDR3aa: CSARVTSTNEKLFF
CDR3nt: TGCAGTGCTAGGGTGACTTCAACTAATGAAAAACTGTTTTTT

abundance: NA
v_gene: TRBV7-6
d_gene: TRBD2
j_gene: TRBJ2-2
CDR3aa: CASSESNSGTKGGELFF
CDR3nt: TGTGCCAGCAGCGAAAGCAATTCCGGGACTAAAGGGGGGGAGCTGTTTTTT